The entry below describes one T cell receptor beta chain. Its antigen is currently unknown. This sample is drawn from a study of OX40 agonist ivuxolimab in advanced cancers. Across the study: Enrollees could have had prior anti-PD-1, anti-PD-L1 or anti-CTLA-4 therapy, which around 43% had received.

Study-wide points: Low normalized T-cell clonal expansion was also seen in some nonresponders.

TCRdb's copy holds only in-frame clones and misses some; the assay was immunoSEQ multiplex PCR. Of 35,000 to 50,000 clones in the sample, roughly 86% were seen once. J gave up 4 bases and V 4 bases, and 4 bases lay outside the gene matches. The CDR3 length is 15 residues. Per the germline V gene, CDR1 is SGHVS and CDR2 is FQNEAQ. This chain links TRBV7-8 with TRBJ2-2, with TRBD2 identical over 9 bases. This receptor was taken from an adult with an advanced solid tumor such as melanoma, head and neck, liver or kidney cancer. The sequenced sample was CD4+ or CD8+ T cells sorted from blood, obtained in a trial of the OX40 agonist ivuxolimab. Written as DNA, the CDR3 is TGTGCCAGCAGCTCGCTAGCGGGACTCACCGGGGAGCTGTTTTTT. Protein sequence: CASSSLAGLTGELFF.